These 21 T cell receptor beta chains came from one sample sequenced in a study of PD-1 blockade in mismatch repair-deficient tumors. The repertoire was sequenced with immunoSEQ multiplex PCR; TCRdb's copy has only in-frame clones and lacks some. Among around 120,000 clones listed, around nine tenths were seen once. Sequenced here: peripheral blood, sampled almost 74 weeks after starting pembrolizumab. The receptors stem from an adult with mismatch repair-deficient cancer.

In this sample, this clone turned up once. CDR3 sequence (DNA): TGCGCCAGCAGCCAATTGACAGGGGGGGACTATGGCTACACCTTC. The encoded protein is CASSQLTGGDYGYTF. The chain combines TRBV4-1 with TRBJ1-2; 9 bases fit TRBD1. The CDR3 consists of 15 residues. The V gene end was trimmed by 2 bases and the J gene end by 3 bases; junction bases not matched to a gene: 4. Looked up from germline, CDR1 is MGHRA and CDR2 is YSYEKL.

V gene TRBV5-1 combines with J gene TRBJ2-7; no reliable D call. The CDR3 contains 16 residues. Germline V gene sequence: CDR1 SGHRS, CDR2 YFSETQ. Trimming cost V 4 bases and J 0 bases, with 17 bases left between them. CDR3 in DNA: TGCGCCAGCAGCCAATACAGTTCTCCAAGCTCCTACGAGCAGTACTTC. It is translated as CASSQYSSPSSYEQYF.

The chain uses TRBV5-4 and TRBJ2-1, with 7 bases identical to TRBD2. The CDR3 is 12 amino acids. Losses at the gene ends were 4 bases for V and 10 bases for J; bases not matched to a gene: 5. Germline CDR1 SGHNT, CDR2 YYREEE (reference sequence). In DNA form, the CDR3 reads TGTGCCAGCAGCCGGGACTACCGGGAGCAGTTCTTC. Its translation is CASSRDYREQFF.

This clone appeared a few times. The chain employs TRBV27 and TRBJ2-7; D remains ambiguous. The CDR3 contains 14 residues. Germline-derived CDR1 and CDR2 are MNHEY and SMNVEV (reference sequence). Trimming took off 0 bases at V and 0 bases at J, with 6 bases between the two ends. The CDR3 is CASSLSESSYEQYF. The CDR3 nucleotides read TGTGCCAGCAGTTTATCGGAAAGCTCCTACGAGCAGTACTTC.

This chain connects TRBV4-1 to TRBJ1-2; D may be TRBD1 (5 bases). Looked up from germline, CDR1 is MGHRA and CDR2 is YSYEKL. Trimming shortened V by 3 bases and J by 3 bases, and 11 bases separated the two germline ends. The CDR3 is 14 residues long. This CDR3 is CASSHRLGDYGYTF. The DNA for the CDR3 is TGCGCCAGCAGCCATCGATTAGGGGACTATGGCTACACCTTC.

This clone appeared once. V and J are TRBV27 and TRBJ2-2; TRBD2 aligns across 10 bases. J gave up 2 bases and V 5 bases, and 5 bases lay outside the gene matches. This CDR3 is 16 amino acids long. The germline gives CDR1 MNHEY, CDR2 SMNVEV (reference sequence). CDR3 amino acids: CASSVAGGPNTGELFF. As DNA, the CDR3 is TGTGCCAGCAGTGTAGCGGGAGGCCCTAACACCGGGGAGCTGTTTTTT.

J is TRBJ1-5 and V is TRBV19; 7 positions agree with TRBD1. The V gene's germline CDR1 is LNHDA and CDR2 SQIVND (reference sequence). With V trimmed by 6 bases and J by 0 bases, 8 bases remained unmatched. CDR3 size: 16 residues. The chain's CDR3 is CASSPGTAYSNQPQHF. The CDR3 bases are TGTGCCAGTAGCCCCGGGACAGCTTATAGCAATCAGCCCCAGCATTTT.

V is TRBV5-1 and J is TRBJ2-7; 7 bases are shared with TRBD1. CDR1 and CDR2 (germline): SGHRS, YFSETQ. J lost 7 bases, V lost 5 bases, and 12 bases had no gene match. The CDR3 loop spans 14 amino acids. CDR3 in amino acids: CASSPDRVVGEQYF. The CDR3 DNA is TGCGCCAGCAGTCCTGACAGGGTGGTGGGTGAGCAGTACTTC.

CDR3: CASTERRDGNTEAFF. The CDR3 bases are TGTGCCAGCACGGAAAGGAGGGATGGGAACACTGAAGCTTTCTTT. This chain uses TRBV6-5 with TRBJ1-1; no clear D gene. The CDR3 runs to 15 residues. The V gene's germline CDR1 is MNHEY and CDR2 SVGAGI. Trimming took off 7 bases at V and 1 base at J, with 16 bases between the two ends.

CDR3 nucleotide sequence: TGTGCCAGCAGCTTCCCCGGCCCGACGCCCCAGCATTTT. This codes for CASSFPGPTPQHF. The gene calls are TRBV5-6 and TRBJ1-5, with D unresolved. Trimming removed 2 bases at V and 9 bases at J, with 12 bases between. Germline V lookup: CDR1 SGHDT, CDR2 YYEEEE. The CDR3 is made up of 13 amino acids.

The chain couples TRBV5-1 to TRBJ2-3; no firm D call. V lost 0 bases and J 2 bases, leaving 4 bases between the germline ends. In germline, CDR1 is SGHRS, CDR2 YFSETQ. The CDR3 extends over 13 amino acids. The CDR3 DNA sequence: TGCGCCAGCAGCTTGGCCCCCACAGATACGCAGTATTTT. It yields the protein CASSLAPTDTQYF.

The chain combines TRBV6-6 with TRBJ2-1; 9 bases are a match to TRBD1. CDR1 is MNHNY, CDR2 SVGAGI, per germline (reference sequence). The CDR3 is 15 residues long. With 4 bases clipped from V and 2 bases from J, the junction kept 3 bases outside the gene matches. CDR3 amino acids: CASSFRDRAYNEQFF. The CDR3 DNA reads TGTGCCAGCAGTTTCCGGGACAGGGCCTACAATGAGCAGTTCTTC.

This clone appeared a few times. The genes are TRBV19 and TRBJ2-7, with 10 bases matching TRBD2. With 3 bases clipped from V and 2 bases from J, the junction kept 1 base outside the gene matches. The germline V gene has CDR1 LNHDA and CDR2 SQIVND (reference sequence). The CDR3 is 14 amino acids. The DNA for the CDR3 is TGTGCCAGTAGTATTCTAGCGGGAGCCTACGAGCAGTACTTC. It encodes CASSILAGAYEQYF.

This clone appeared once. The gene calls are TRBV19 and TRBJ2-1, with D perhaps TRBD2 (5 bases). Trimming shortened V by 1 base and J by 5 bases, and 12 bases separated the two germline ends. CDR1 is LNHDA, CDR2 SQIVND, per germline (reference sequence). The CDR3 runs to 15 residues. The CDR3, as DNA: TGTGCCAGTAGTATAGGTCCCAACGGGAACAATGAGCAGTTCTTC. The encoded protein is CASSIGPNGNNEQFF.

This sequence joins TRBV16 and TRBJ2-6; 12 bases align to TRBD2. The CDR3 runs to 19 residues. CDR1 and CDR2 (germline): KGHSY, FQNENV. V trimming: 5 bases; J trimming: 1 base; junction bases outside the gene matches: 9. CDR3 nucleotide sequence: TGTGCCAGCAGCGCTCTAGCGGGAGGGCCTAGTTCTGGGGCCAACGTCCTGACTTTC. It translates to CASSALAGGPSSGANVLTF.

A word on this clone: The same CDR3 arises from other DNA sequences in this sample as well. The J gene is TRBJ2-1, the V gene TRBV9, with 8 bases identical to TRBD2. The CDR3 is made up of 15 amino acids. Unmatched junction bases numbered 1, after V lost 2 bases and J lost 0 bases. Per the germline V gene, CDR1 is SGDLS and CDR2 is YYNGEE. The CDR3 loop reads CASSVSGSSYNEQFF. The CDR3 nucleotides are TGTGCCAGCAGCGTGAGCGGGAGCTCCTACAATGAGCAGTTCTTC.

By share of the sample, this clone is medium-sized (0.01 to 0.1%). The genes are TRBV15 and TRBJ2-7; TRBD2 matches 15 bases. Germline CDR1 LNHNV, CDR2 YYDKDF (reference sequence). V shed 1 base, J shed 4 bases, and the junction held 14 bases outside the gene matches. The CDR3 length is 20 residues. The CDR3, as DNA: TGTGCCACCAGCAGAGGCTACCGGACAGGGGGACTAGCGGGAGGATACGAGCAGTACTTC. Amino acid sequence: CATSRGYRTGGLAGGYEQYF.

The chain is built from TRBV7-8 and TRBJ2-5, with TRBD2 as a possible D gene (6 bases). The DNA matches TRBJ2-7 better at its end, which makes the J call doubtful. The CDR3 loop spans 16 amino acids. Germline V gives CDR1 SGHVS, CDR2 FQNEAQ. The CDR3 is CASSLDVREYPYEQYF. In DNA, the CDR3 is TGTGCCAGCAGCTTAGATGTTCGGGAGTACCCCTACGAGCAGTACTTC.

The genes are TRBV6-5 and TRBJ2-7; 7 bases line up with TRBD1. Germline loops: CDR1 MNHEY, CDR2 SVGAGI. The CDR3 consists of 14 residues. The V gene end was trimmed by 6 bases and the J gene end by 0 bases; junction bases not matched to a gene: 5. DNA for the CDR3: TGTGCCAGCAGCCCCGGGACAGCCTCCTACGAGCAGTACTTC. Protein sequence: CASSPGTASYEQYF.

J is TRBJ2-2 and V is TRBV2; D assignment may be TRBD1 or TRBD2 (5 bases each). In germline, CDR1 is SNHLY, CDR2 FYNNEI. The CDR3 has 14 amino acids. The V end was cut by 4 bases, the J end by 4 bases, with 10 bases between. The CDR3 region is CASSGGDGTGELFF. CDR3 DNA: TGTGCCAGCAGTGGTGGGGACGGCACCGGGGAGCTGTTTTTT.

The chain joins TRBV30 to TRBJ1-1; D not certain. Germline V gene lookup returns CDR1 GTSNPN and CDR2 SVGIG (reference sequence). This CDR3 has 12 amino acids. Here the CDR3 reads CCFTLGRPEAFF. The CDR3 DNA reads TGTTGTTTTACTCTGGGAAGGCCTGAAGCTTTCTTT.